Presented here are 29 T cell receptor beta chains from one specimen sequenced in a study of radiation and T cells in renal cell carcinoma. Method: immunoSEQ multiplex PCR; TCRdb's copy keeps in-frame clones and lacks some. The sample has about 100,000 clones; roughly 88% are singletons. Indicated time point: blood 4 weeks post-SBRT, at nephrectomy. Noted treatment: 15 Gy SBRT to primary tumor, nephrectomy 4 weeks later. Specimen: blood, collected from a patient whose treatment included radiotherapy and nephrectomy. These TCRs come from a man aged 60 to 69 with renal cell carcinoma.

V usage is TRBV7-2 and J usage is TRBJ1-1; no clear D gene. This CDR3 is built from 15 residues. The germline V gene has CDR1 SGHTA and CDR2 FQGNSA. Trimming stripped 1 base from V and 3 bases from J, with 12 bases between. The CDR3 spells CASSLDLGRDTEAFF. The CDR3 bases are TGTGCCAGCAGCTTAGACCTGGGGAGGGACACTGAAGCTTTCTTT.

This chain connects TRBV6-5 to TRBJ1-5; D uncertain. This CDR3 is 15 amino acids long. Trimming took 2 bases from V and 3 from J, leaving 11 bases between them. In germline, CDR1 is MNHEY, CDR2 SVGAGI. Here the CDR3 reads CASSYDSSNNQPQHF. The CDR3 DNA reads TGTGCCAGCAGTTACGATTCCAGCAACAATCAGCCCCAGCATTTT.

V is TRBV10-3 and J is TRBJ2-5; D is undetermined. Trimming cost V 0 bases and J 4 bases, with 9 bases left between them. Germline CDR1 reads ENHRY; CDR2 reads SYGVKD. This CDR3 contains 14 residues. In DNA, the CDR3 is TGTGCCATCAGTGAGTCATTGTCCGGAGAGACCCAGTACTTC. This sequence encodes CAISESLSGETQYF.

The rearrangement links TRBV10-1 to TRBJ2-5; D uncertain. Germline CDR1 reads WNHNN; CDR2 reads SYGVQD (reference sequence). V gave up 3 bases and J gave up 2 bases, with 7 bases separating them. The CDR3 spans 13 residues. The CDR3 bases are TGCGCCAGCAGTGAAGCGAGGCAAGAGACCCAGTACTTC. Protein: CASSEARQETQYF.

This chain links TRBV2 with TRBJ2-1, with 11 nucleotides matching TRBD1. Trimming removed 3 bases from V and 6 bases from J; junction bases left unmatched: 4. Germline V gene data show CDR1 as SNHLY and CDR2 as FYNNEI. The CDR3 sequence is 15 residues long. Written as DNA, the CDR3 is TGTGCCAGCAGTGACTGGGACAGGGGGGGCAATGAGCAGTTCTTC. Protein sequence: CASSDWDRGGNEQFF.

The V call is TRBV4-3, the J call TRBJ2-1; no clear D. The CDR3 covers 14 residues. The germline V gene encodes CDR1 LGHNA and CDR2 YSLEER. The V end was cut by 5 bases, the J end by 4 bases, with 12 bases between. The CDR3 nucleotides are TGCGCCAGCAGCGCGTCTTCTATTTACAATGAGCAGTTCTTC. This codes for CASSASSIYNEQFF.

V gene TRBV7-2 combines with J gene TRBJ2-7; D ambiguous. Germline assignment: CDR1 SGHTA and CDR2 FQGNSA. V lost 4 bases and J 3 bases, leaving 4 bases between the germline ends. This CDR3 is built from 11 residues. In nucleotides, the CDR3 is TGTGCCAGCAGCTCCTACTACGAGCAGTACTTC. Translating it yields CASSSYYEQYF.

The V and J genes are TRBV29-1 and TRBJ1-2; 10 nucleotides line up with TRBD1. The CDR3 length is 14 residues. V was pared by 7 bases and J by 4 bases, with 9 bases of the junction left unmatched. CDR1 and CDR2 from the germline V gene are SQVTM and ANQGSEA. This CDR3 is CSAYRDRGRYGYTF. The DNA of the CDR3 is TGCAGCGCCTACCGGGACAGGGGACGCTATGGCTACACCTTC.

The genes are TRBV7-9 and TRBJ2-3; TRBD2 is a possible D gene (5 bases). Trimming removed 5 bases from V and 1 base from J, with 16 bases in between. The length of the CDR3 is 16 residues. Germline CDR1 and CDR2: SEHNR and FQNEAQ (reference sequence). In nucleotides, the CDR3 is TGTGCCAGCAGCCCCCAAGGAGGCTTTGGCACAGATACGCAGTATTTT. As protein: CASSPQGGFGTDTQYF. The full variable domain, with the rest looked up from reference TRBV7-9 and TRBJ2-3, is DTGVSQNPRHKITKRGQNVTFRCDPISEHNRLYWYRQTLGQGPEFLTYFQNEAQLEKSRLLSDRFSAERPKGSFSTLEIQRTEQGDSAMYLCASSPQGGFGTDTQYFGPGTRLTVL.

The chain combines TRBV27 with TRBJ2-1, with 13 positions matching TRBD2. CDR1 is MNHEY and CDR2 is SMNVEV in the germline V gene (reference sequence). The CDR3 is 18 residues long. Unmatched junction bases numbered 10, after V lost 4 bases and J lost 4 bases. The CDR3 DNA reads TGTGCCAGCAGTTCCGGACTAGCGGGAGCATGGGGATACAATGAGCAGTTCTTC. This codes for CASSSGLAGAWGYNEQFF.

This chain connects TRBV27 to TRBJ2-7; 11 positions match TRBD2. The CDR3 has 16 residues. The V segment lost 5 bases and the J segment 3 bases; nucleotides outside the gene matches: 9. The V gene's germline CDR1 is MNHEY and CDR2 SMNVEV (reference sequence). The CDR3 DNA sequence: TGTGCCAGCAGTCTGGGGACTAGCGGAGCCCTCTACGAGCAGTACTTC. Translation: CASSLGTSGALYEQYF.

This clone was detected once. The J gene is TRBJ2-7, the V gene TRBV7-2; 9 bases match TRBD1. The CDR3 loop spans 14 amino acids. Germline CDR1 SGHTA, CDR2 FQGNSA. Trimming took 2 bases from V and 10 from J; bases not matched to a gene: 9. The CDR3 DNA reads TGTGCCAGCAGCTTAATAAGGACAGGGGCGGATCAGTACTTC. Translation gives CASSLIRTGADQYF. Looking up the rest from reference TRBV7-2 and TRBJ2-7 gives the full variable domain: GAGVSQSPSNKVTEKGKDVELRCDPISGHTALYWYRQSLGQGLEFLIYFQGNSAPDKSGLPSDRFSAERTGGSVSTLTIQRTQQEDSAVYLCASSLIRTGADQYFGPGTRLTVT.

This chain connects TRBV27 to TRBJ2-2; D is unclear. V was clipped by 2 bases and J by 7 bases, with 5 bases between them. CDR3 length: 12 residues. Germline V gives CDR1 MNHEY, CDR2 SMNVEV (reference sequence). CDR3 nucleotide sequence: TGTGCCAGCAGTTTAGCTCACGGGGAGCTGTTTTTT. Translating it yields CASSLAHGELFF.

The genes are TRBV28 and TRBJ1-1; D gene ambiguous. CDR1 is MDHEN and CDR2 is SYDVKM in the germline V gene. The CDR3 has 12 residues. Deletions cut 7 bases from V and 7 bases from J, with 13 bases between. The CDR3 DNA sequence: TGTGCCAGCACCACCAGGCTAGGTGAAGCTTTCTTT. Protein: CASTTRLGEAFF.

The chain carries TRBV14 and TRBJ2-7, with D unclear. The V end lost 0 bases, the J end lost 2 bases, and 11 bases lay between the germline ends. CDR1 SGHDN and CDR2 FVKESK come from the germline V gene. The CDR3 runs 15 residues. This chain's CDR3 is CASSQESALTYEQYF. As DNA, the CDR3 is TGTGCCAGCAGCCAAGAGAGTGCTCTGACCTACGAGCAGTACTTC.

The rearrangement uses TRBV4-2 and TRBJ2-7; D gene ambiguous. This CDR3 region has 17 residues. Germline CDR1 is LGHNA and CDR2 is YNFKEQ. V was trimmed by 3 bases and J by 0 bases, leaving 18 bases between them. CDR3 residues: CASSHAPSVWSSYEQYF. CDR3 in DNA: TGTGCCAGCAGCCACGCTCCGAGCGTATGGAGCTCCTACGAGCAGTACTTC.

J is TRBJ2-5 and V is TRBV28; 13 bases are shared with TRBD2. The CDR3 extends over 15 amino acids. Germline CDR1 is MDHEN and CDR2 is SYDVKM. V was pared by 2 bases and J by 9 bases, with 6 bases of the junction left unmatched. The CDR3 DNA reads TGTGCCAGCAGTTTAGGCGGACTAGCGGGAGTGTCCCAGTACTTC. It translates to CASSLGGLAGVSQYF.

The chain couples TRBV7-8 to TRBJ2-7, with D unclear. V shed 0 bases and J shed 2 bases, with 14 bases lying between them. CDR1 SGHVS and CDR2 FQNEAQ come from the germline V gene. The CDR3 has 16 amino acids. CDR3 sequence: CASSLADLDRAYEQYF. CDR3 bases: TGTGCCAGCAGCTTAGCCGATCTGGACCGCGCCTACGAGCAGTACTTC. Full variable domain (rest looked up from reference TRBV7-8 and TRBJ2-7): GAGVSQSPRYKVAKRGQDVALRCDPISGHVSLFWYQQALGQGPEFLTYFQNEAQLDKSGLPSDRFFAERPEGSVSTLKIQRTQQEDSAVYLCASSLADLDRAYEQYFGPGTRLTVT.

The CDR3 spells CASSVPHNEQFF. CDR3 coding DNA: TGTGCCAGCAGCGTCCCCCATAATGAGCAGTTCTTC. The rearrangement uses TRBV9 and TRBJ2-1, with D hard to call. The length of the CDR3 is 12 residues. The germline V gene has CDR1 SGDLS and CDR2 YYNGEE. Deletions cut 2 bases from V and 7 bases from J, with 7 bases between.

This clone was seen only a few times. The genes are TRBV27 and TRBJ1-2, with 7 bases matching TRBD1. The CDR3 sequence is 15 residues long. The trim removed 6 bases at V and 4 bases at J, leaving 11 bases unmatched. Germline loops: CDR1 MNHEY, CDR2 SMNVEV (reference sequence). Here the CDR3 DNA reads TGTGCCAGCAGCTTAAAACCAACAGGGGTCTATGGCTACACCTTC. Protein sequence: CASSLKPTGVYGYTF.

The rearrangement uses TRBV25-1 and TRBJ2-7; D unclear. CDR3 length: 18 residues. CDR1 and CDR2 from the germline V gene are MGHDK and SYGVNS. V lost 4 bases and J 6 bases, leaving 28 bases between the germline ends. The CDR3 DNA follows: TGTGCCAGCAGTGGAATAATCTCCCGGGCCCCATTTAGTCTCGAGCAGTACTTC. Translated: CASSGIISRAPFSLEQYF.

CDR3 bases: TGTGCCAGCAGTCTAGACTCAGGAGGGGCCTCTAGAGCCATTCAGTACTTC. Its protein product is CASSLDSGGASRAIQYF. The chain combines TRBV27 with TRBJ2-4; D perhaps matches TRBD2 (6 bases). The V and J ends lost 5 bases and 9 bases respectively, with 26 bases between them. The CDR3 covers 17 residues. Germline CDR1 is MNHEY and CDR2 is SMNVEV (reference sequence).

This chain uses TRBV29-1 with TRBJ2-3, with a tentative D call TRBD1 (6 bases). Trimming cost V 4 bases and J 9 bases, with 14 bases left between them. This CDR3 spans 12 amino acids. CDR1 and CDR2 from the germline V gene are SQVTM and ANQGSEA. The CDR3: CSVAVLQGTQYF. Here the CDR3 DNA reads TGCAGCGTTGCAGTCCTCCAGGGGACGCAGTATTTT.

CDR3 DNA sequence: TGTGCCAGCAGCTCTAGCGGGACTTACCCCGACAATGAGCAGTTCTTC. Translation: CASSSSGTYPDNEQFF. V usage is TRBV2 and J usage is TRBJ2-1; 9 positions match TRBD2. The trim removed 6 bases at V and 5 bases at J, leaving 11 bases unmatched. The CDR3 is 16 residues long. Germline V gene lookup returns CDR1 SNHLY and CDR2 FYNNEI.

The rearrangement joins TRBV11-2 to TRBJ2-7; D might be TRBD2 (6 bases). CDR1 and CDR2 from the germline V gene are SGHAT and FQNNGV. The CDR3 extends over 11 amino acids. V gave up 8 bases and J gave up 2 bases, with 7 bases separating them. The CDR3 spells CASGGAYEQYF. The CDR3 DNA reads TGTGCCAGCGGCGGGGCCTACGAGCAGTACTTC. The variable domain in full, with the rest retrieved from reference TRBV11-2 and TRBJ2-7, is EAGVAQSPRYKIIEKRQSVAFWCNPISGHATLYWYQQILGQGPKLLIQFQNNGVVDDSQLPKDRFSAERLKGVDSTLKIQPAKLEDSAVYLCASGGAYEQYFGPGTRLTVT.

The chain links TRBV11-2 to TRBJ2-1, with D possibly being TRBD2 (5 bases). Germline V gives CDR1 SGHAT, CDR2 FQNNGV. The CDR3 contains 17 residues. Trimming took 5 bases from V and 0 from J, leaving 17 bases between them. CDR3 sequence: CASSPLRLGSSYNEQFF. The CDR3 DNA is TGTGCCAGCAGCCCCCTGAGGTTGGGGAGCTCCTACAATGAGCAGTTCTTC.

J is TRBJ2-1 and V is TRBV7-2, with 14 bases that match TRBD2. Germline V gives CDR1 SGHTA, CDR2 FQGNSA. V lost 4 bases, J lost 9 bases, and 5 bases stayed unmatched. CDR3 length: 15 amino acids. CDR3 bases: TGTGCCAGCAGCTCCGGACTAGCGGGAGGCGGTGAGCAGTTCTTC. Amino acids: CASSSGLAGGGEQFF.

The chain joins TRBV19 to TRBJ2-3, with 8 bases lining up with TRBD2. The CDR3 is 14 amino acids. Germline CDR1 is LNHDA and CDR2 is SQIVND (reference sequence). Trimming removed 3 bases from V and 4 bases from J; junction bases left unmatched: 3. As DNA, the CDR3 is TGTGCCAGTAGTATGCTAGCGGGCCCAGATACGCAGTATTTT. The encoded protein is CASSMLAGPDTQYF. The complete variable domain, with remaining parts taken from reference TRBV19 and TRBJ2-3, reads DGGITQSPKYLFRKEGQNVTLSCEQNLNHDAMYWYRQDPGQGLRLIYYSQIVNDFQKGDIAEGYSVSREKKESFPLTVTSAQKNPTAFYLCASSMLAGPDTQYFGPGTRLTVL.

The chain has TRBV25-1 and TRBJ2-1, with D perhaps TRBD1 (6 bases). V was trimmed by 7 bases and J by 10 bases, leaving 20 bases between them. This CDR3 contains 14 residues. Germline loops: CDR1 MGHDK, CDR2 SYGVNS. The CDR3 sequence: CASTPRGYIKEQFF. For the CDR3, the DNA is TGTGCCAGCACCCCTAGGGGGTACATCAAGGAGCAGTTCTTC.